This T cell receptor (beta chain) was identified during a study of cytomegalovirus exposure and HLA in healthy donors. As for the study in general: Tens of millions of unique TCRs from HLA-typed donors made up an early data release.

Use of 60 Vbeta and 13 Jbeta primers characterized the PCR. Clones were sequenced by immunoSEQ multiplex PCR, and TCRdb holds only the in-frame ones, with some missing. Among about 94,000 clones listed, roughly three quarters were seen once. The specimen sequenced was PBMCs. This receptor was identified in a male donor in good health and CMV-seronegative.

DNA for the CDR3: TGTGCCAGCAGCCCCGGGACAGGGGGCCGCAATCAGCCCCAGCATTTT. It is translated as CASSPGTGGRNQPQHF. This chain connects TRBV11-2 to TRBJ1-5; 12 bases agree with TRBD1. Per germline, CDR1 SGHAT and CDR2 FQNNGV. The CDR3 runs to 16 residues. Trimming removed 5 bases from V and 2 bases from J; junction bases left unmatched: 4.